One sample yielded the 17 T cell receptor beta chains listed below, sequenced in a study of blood T cell repertoires in COVID-19. The table came from immunoSEQ multiplex PCR; TCRdb's copy has only in-frame clones and leaves some out. In the table there are some 130,000 clones, 86% of which are singletons. Sequencing was done on a sample of peripheral blood. Receptors were obtained from a woman aged 70-85 years with COVID-19, enrolled during active disease.

This clone was seen a few times. The CDR3 loop is CASSSQGLGEQFF. For the CDR3, the DNA is TGTGCCAGCAGCTCACAGGGCTTAGGTGAGCAGTTCTTC. The gene calls are TRBV7-9 and TRBJ2-1; possibly TRBD1 for D (6 bases). V was shortened by 4 bases and J by 9 bases, with 13 bases between the two germline ends. Germline CDR1 SEHNR, CDR2 FQNEAQ (reference sequence). CDR3 length: 13 residues.

The chain is built from TRBV27 and TRBJ1-6; the D gene is possibly TRBD1 (6 bases). CDR1 is MNHEY, CDR2 SMNVEV, per germline (reference sequence). CDR3 length: 15 residues. V lost 6 bases, J lost 4 bases, and 13 bases lay in between. The CDR3 region is CASRLGTPYNSPLHF. In nucleotides, the CDR3 is TGTGCCAGCAGACTCGGGACACCTTATAATTCACCCCTCCACTTT.

This chain uses TRBV5-1 with TRBJ2-1, with D uncertain. The CDR3 totals 13 residues. V lost 4 bases and J 2 bases, leaving 7 bases between the germline ends. Germline CDR1 is SGHRS and CDR2 is YFSETQ. The CDR3 nucleotides are TGCGCCAGCAGCCGTCCCCCCTACAATGAGCAGTTCTTC. It translates to CASSRPPYNEQFF.

The V call is TRBV6-5, the J call TRBJ1-3; D is perhaps TRBD1 (6 bases). The CDR3 runs to 14 residues. Germline V gene sequence: CDR1 MNHEY, CDR2 SVGAGI. Trimming stripped 2 bases from V and 4 bases from J, with 9 bases between. The chain's CDR3 is CASSYRDIGNTIYF. For the CDR3, the DNA is TGTGCCAGCAGTTACAGGGACATCGGAAACACCATATATTTT.

The chain employs TRBV11-2 and TRBJ1-2, with TRBD1 as a possible D gene (5 bases). From germline, CDR1 is SGHAT and CDR2 FQNNGV. The germline V and J ends were trimmed by 5 bases and 4 bases, with 11 bases remaining between them. The CDR3 is 13 amino acids. As DNA, the CDR3 is TGTGCCAGCAGCCCCACAGGAATCTATGGCTACACCTTC. The encoded protein is CASSPTGIYGYTF.

The rearrangement uses TRBV5-6 and TRBJ1-1; TRBD1 might be the D (5 bases). V shed 1 base and J shed 7 bases, with 11 bases lying between them. The CDR3 sequence is 13 residues long. The V gene's germline CDR1 is SGHDT and CDR2 YYEEEE. CDR3: CASSLIWGDEAFF. CDR3 nucleotide sequence: TGTGCCAGCAGCTTGATTTGGGGGGATGAAGCTTTCTTT.

This clone came up a few times. The chain combines TRBV12-5 with TRBJ1-2; D perhaps matches TRBD1 (5 bases). In germline, CDR1 is LGHNT, CDR2 FRNRAP. V shed 3 bases and J shed 4 bases, with 21 bases lying between them. The CDR3 contains 17 residues. CDR3: CASGFGYGAGPSYGYTF. The DNA of the CDR3 is TGTGCTAGTGGTTTTGGGTATGGGGCAGGGCCTAGCTATGGCTACACCTTC.

This clone is medium-sized. This rearrangement joins TRBV11-2 to TRBJ1-3; D not certain. The CDR3 covers 13 residues. CDR1 SGHAT and CDR2 FQNNGV come from the germline V gene. V shed 8 bases and J shed 1 base, with 9 bases lying between them. The CDR3 DNA reads TGTGCCAGCGGAGCAAGTTCTGGAAACACCATATATTTT. This encodes CASGASSGNTIYF.

The rearrangement uses TRBV7-2 and TRBJ1-2; D not resolved. From germline, CDR1 is SGHTA and CDR2 FQGNSA. V lost 1 base and J 0 bases, leaving 6 bases between the germline ends. The CDR3 totals 14 residues. CDR3 residues: CASSLVPSNYGYTF. The CDR3, as DNA: TGTGCCAGCAGCTTAGTTCCCTCTAACTATGGCTACACCTTC.

This clone was seen once. This rearrangement joins TRBV5-1 to TRBJ2-2; D perhaps matches TRBD2 (5 bases). CDR1 and CDR2 (germline): SGHRS, YFSETQ. The V end was cut by 1 base, the J end by 5 bases, with 15 bases between. The CDR3 is 16 amino acids. In nucleotides, the CDR3 is TGCGCCAGCAGCTTGAGGTACACCGGGGAGACCGGGGAGCTGTTTTTT. Residues: CASSLRYTGETGELFF.

The chain couples TRBV7-9 to TRBJ1-1; TRBD1 matches 8 bases. This CDR3 contains 13 residues. V gave up 7 bases and J gave up 6 bases; unmatched junction bases: 7. Germline V lookup: CDR1 SEHNR, CDR2 FQNEAQ (reference sequence). The CDR3 loop reads CASTFQGAPEAFF. DNA of the CDR3: TGTGCCAGCACATTCCAGGGGGCCCCTGAAGCTTTCTTT.

This chain connects TRBV19 to TRBJ2-2; TRBD1 is a possible D gene (5 bases). Per the germline V gene, CDR1 is LNHDA and CDR2 is SQIVND (reference sequence). The germline V and J ends were trimmed by 4 bases and 6 bases, with 9 bases remaining between them. The CDR3 length is 13 residues. The CDR3 is CASSNRQSGELFF. The CDR3 DNA reads as TGTGCCAGTAGTAATCGACAGTCCGGGGAGCTGTTTTTT. The whole variable domain, remainder taken from reference TRBV19 and TRBJ2-2, is DGGITQSPKYLFRKEGQNVTLSCEQNLNHDAMYWYRQDPGQGLRLIYYSQIVNDFQKGDIAEGYSVSREKKESFPLTVTSAQKNPTAFYLCASSNRQSGELFFGEGSRLTVL.

Turning to this clone: The same CDR3 arises from other DNA sequences in this sample as well. The chain employs TRBV7-9 and TRBJ1-3; 9 bases line up with TRBD1. The CDR3 has 15 amino acids. The ends lost 4 bases at V and 4 bases at J; junction bases unmatched: 5. Germline lookup yields CDR1 SEHNR and CDR2 FQNEAQ (reference sequence). This CDR3 is CASSWGQGSGNTIYF. CDR3 nucleotide sequence: TGTGCCAGCAGCTGGGGACAGGGATCGGGAAACACCATATATTTT.

The table lists this clone with a count of one. The J gene is TRBJ2-3, the V gene TRBV28, with D perhaps TRBD2 (5 bases). The germline gives CDR1 MDHEN, CDR2 SYDVKM. This CDR3 region has 14 residues. V gave up 6 bases and J gave up 0 bases, with 10 bases separating them. CDR3: CASSYTGSTDTQYF. The CDR3 coding sequence is TGTGCCAGCAGCTACACGGGGAGCACAGATACGCAGTATTTT.

This clone was seen just once. This chain links TRBV5-1 with TRBJ2-1; 11 bases are shared with TRBD2. Germline V gives CDR1 SGHRS, CDR2 YFSETQ. V gave up 5 bases and J gave up 6 bases; unmatched junction bases: 10. The CDR3 length is 16 residues. Here the CDR3 reads CASSSDSGLAVNEQFF. The CDR3 bases are TGCGCCAGCAGTTCCGATTCGGGACTAGCGGTCAATGAGCAGTTCTTC.

The chain carries TRBV5-6 and TRBJ1-1; 7 bases agree with TRBD1. Looked up from germline, CDR1 is SGHDT and CDR2 is YYEEEE. J lost 1 base, V lost 1 base, and 4 bases had no gene match. The CDR3 consists of 15 residues. The CDR3 DNA reads as TGTGCCAGCAGCTTGTACAGGGGCCCGAACACTGAAGCTTTCTTT. It translates to CASSLYRGPNTEAFF.

The chain carries TRBV28 and TRBJ1-2, with 9 bases fitting TRBD1. With V trimmed by 3 bases and J by 2 bases, 7 bases remained unmatched. The V gene's germline CDR1 is MDHEN and CDR2 SYDVKM. The CDR3 spans 16 residues. The CDR3 protein is CASSLTGGWRNYGYTF. CDR3 nucleotides: TGTGCCAGCAGTTTGACAGGGGGATGGAGGAACTATGGCTACACCTTC.